This T cell receptor (beta chain) was identified during a study of CD8+ T cells in alopecia areata. In the study overall: The percentage of affected scalp area served as the score of severity for treated patients.

Treatment in this sample: oral pan-JAK inhibitor, 5-10 mg twice daily. Following extraction, RNA underwent reverse transcription to cDNA, which served as the sequencing template. Sequenced by immunoSEQ multiplex PCR; TCRdb stores in-frame clones only, minus some. The data contain about 180,000 clones, 53% of them singletons. The clonotype originates from a human donor with alopecia areata. Here the sequenced sample was CD8+ T cells sorted from blood, taken at week 24, from a patient treated with tofacitinib.

The DNA for the CDR3 is TGTGCCAGCAGTGAGGAGGGATCCTACGAGCAGTACTTC. Residues: CASSEEGSYEQYF. The V gene is TRBV2, the J gene TRBJ2-7; weak D call: TRBD2 (6 bases). With 3 bases removed from V and 1 base from J, the gap between germline ends came to 7 bases. Per the germline V gene, CDR1 is SNHLY and CDR2 is FYNNEI. The CDR3 consists of 13 residues.